The source of this T cell receptor beta chain is a study of blood T cell repertoires in COVID-19. On the study more broadly: COVID-19 samples collected from the United States, Italy and Spain covered acute and convalescent phases. PBMCs, B-cell-depleted T cells, or T cells provided the cDNA or gDNA that made up the material.

Authors' data handling: Reference gene primer amplification in the assay estimated nucleated cell counts. Clones were read by immunoSEQ multiplex PCR, and TCRdb kept only the in-frame ones, dropping some. That table gives V, J and clone size, and the DNA gave D and trimming. This table has fewer than 250,000 clones, under 90% appearing once. With 3 bases clipped from V and 9 bases from J, the junction kept 7 bases outside the gene matches. The CDR3 spans 15 residues. CDR1 and CDR2 from the germline V gene are LNHDA and SQIVND (reference sequence). The source material was peripheral blood. This clonotype originated in a woman aged 40 to 50 with active or convalescent COVID-19. This sequence joins TRBV19 and TRBJ2-1; 11 positions match TRBD2. CDR3 protein: CASSILAGGLVEQFF. The DNA of the CDR3 is TGTGCCAGTAGTATTCTAGCGGGAGGATTGGTTGAGCAGTTCTTC.